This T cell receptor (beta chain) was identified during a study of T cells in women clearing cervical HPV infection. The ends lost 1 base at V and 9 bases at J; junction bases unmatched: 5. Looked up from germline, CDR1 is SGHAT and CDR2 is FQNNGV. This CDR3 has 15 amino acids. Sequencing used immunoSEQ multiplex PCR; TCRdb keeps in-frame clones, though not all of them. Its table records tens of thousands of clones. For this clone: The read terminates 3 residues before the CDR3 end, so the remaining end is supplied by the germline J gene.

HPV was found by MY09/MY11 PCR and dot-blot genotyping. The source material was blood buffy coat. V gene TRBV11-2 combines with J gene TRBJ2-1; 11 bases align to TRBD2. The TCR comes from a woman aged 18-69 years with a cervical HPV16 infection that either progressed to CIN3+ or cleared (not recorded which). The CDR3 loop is CASSLVAGGQGEQFF. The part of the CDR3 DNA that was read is TGTGCCAGCAGCTTAGTAGCGGGGGGGCAGGGTGAG. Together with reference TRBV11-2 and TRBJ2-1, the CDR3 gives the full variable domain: EAGVAQSPRYKIIEKRQSVAFWCNPISGHATLYWYQQILGQGPKLLIQFQNNGVVDDSQLPKDRFSAERLKGVDSTLKIQPAKLEDSAVYLCASSLVAGGQGEQFFGPGTRLTVL.